These T cell receptor beta chains were read from a single sample in a study of T cells in Graves' hyperthyroidism and ophthalmopathy. Using its own MiXCR run on the multiplex PCR reads, TCRdb lists one record per CDR3 protein. The sample holds hundreds of thousands of distinct CDR3 sequences, 13% to 15% seen once. The sample taken for sequencing was blood. Source of these receptors: a woman aged 45 to 65 with Graves' ophthalmopathy. Each CDR3 is given with its conserved first and last residue. The D gene is left open where the match is weak. Rows give clone size only sometimes, using once, few, many, or a class for an expanded clone.

V gene: TRBV19; clone size: few; D gene: TRBD1; J gene: TRBJ2-2; CDR3 DNA: TGTGCCAGTAGTATACTGGGCGGGCAGGGGGTTTCCGGGGAGCTGTTTTTT; CDR3 protein: CASSILGGQGVSGELFF
V gene: TRBV7-9; clone size: many; D gene: .; J gene: TRBJ2-1; CDR3 DNA: TGTGCCAGCAGCCCCGCCAGGGGGACTTTCTATGAGCAGTTCTTC; CDR3 protein: CASSPARGTFYEQFF
V gene: TRBV5-6; clone size: many; D gene: TRBD1; J gene: TRBJ2-7; CDR3 DNA: TGTGCCAGCAGTCAATTCGGGACAGTTTCCTACGAGCAGTACTTC; CDR3 protein: CASSQFGTVSYEQYF
V gene: TRBV5-1; clone size: many; D gene: .; J gene: TRBJ2-3; CDR3 DNA: TGCGCCAGCATGACTCCCGGCACAGATACGCAGTATTTT; CDR3 protein: CASMTPGTDTQYF
V gene: TRBV5-1; clone size: many; D gene: .; J gene: TRBJ2-1; CDR3 DNA: TGCGCCAGCAGAGCGGACGGCGATGAGCAGTTCTTC; CDR3 protein: CASRADGDEQFF
V gene: TRBV4-3; clone size: .; D gene: TRBD2; J gene: TRBJ2-1; CDR3 DNA: TGCGCCAGCAGCCACGGACTAGCGGCAAACTACAATGAGCAGTTCTTC; CDR3 protein: CASSHGLAANYNEQFF
V gene: TRBV28; clone size: .; D gene: TRBD1; J gene: TRBJ2-4; CDR3 DNA: TGTGCCAGCAGCTTGACAGGGGGACTAGCCAAAAACATTCAGTACTTC; CDR3 protein: CASSLTGGLAKNIQYF
V gene: TRBV14; clone size: many; D gene: TRBD2; J gene: TRBJ2-1; CDR3 DNA: TGTGCCAGCAGCCAAGTCCCGGGACTAGCAAATGAGCAGTTCTTC; CDR3 protein: CASSQVPGLANEQFF
V gene: TRBV20-1; clone size: .; D gene: TRBD2; J gene: TRBJ2-1; CDR3 DNA: TGCAGTGCTAGAGTGCTATCCGGGACTAGCGGCGCTTTCAATGAGCAGTTCTTC; CDR3 protein: CSARVLSGTSGAFNEQFF
V gene: TRBV11-2; clone size: many; D gene: .; J gene: TRBJ2-1; CDR3 DNA: TGTGCCAGCAGCCCCATCGGGTACAATGAGCAGTTCTTC; CDR3 protein: CASSPIGYNEQFF